This TCR beta chain was obtained from a study of T cell responses to AZD1222 COVID-19 vaccine. Study results and caveats: Clonal diversity was possibly underestimated, and white British individuals and females predominated among donors. Distributed over spike, vaccine-associated CD4 TCRs predominated at 160-218 and 743-854.

This clone has only one observation. Its antigen is unknown. The V gene's germline CDR1 is ENHRY and CDR2 SYGVKD. The CDR3 is 14 amino acids. V lost 4 bases and J 2 bases, leaving 12 bases between the germline ends. Clones were read by immunoSEQ multiplex PCR, and TCRdb kept only the in-frame ones, dropping some. The data show tens of thousands of clones, with 75% to 90% seen just once and under 3% held by the top ten. The V gene is TRBV10-3, the J gene TRBJ2-7; the D gene is possibly TRBD1 (5 bases). The sequenced sample was peripheral blood, obtained 28 days after the second AZD1222 dose. The receptor's source is an adult who received the AZD1222 COVID-19 vaccine. The CDR3 DNA reads as TGTGCCATCAGTGCTTCAGGGTCGGCCTACGAGCAGTACTTC. The encoded protein is CAISASGSAYEQYF.